This T cell receptor beta chain stems from a study of cytomegalovirus exposure and HLA in healthy donors (dated by TCRdb to 2017 to 2019). For the wider study: In an earlier analysis of 550 to 750 of the donors, less than 350 Gb of sequence data and just under 120 million unique TCR beta sequences from 150 million to 200 million T cells were reported. Approximately 300 gigabases of sequencing data and around 85 million unique TCR sequences made up an early release that covered over 550 HLA-typed donors. The genetic ancestry cluster associated with self-reported Caucasian donors included around 76% of the 398 genotyped donors. The aim of the study was to test whether cataloging public T cell receptors could identify signatures of past pathogen exposure. The study profiled the T cell repertoires of under 850 subjects by immunosequencing and related them to cytomegalovirus serostatus. Besides the first cohort of roughly 700 subjects, a separate validation cohort made up of roughly 120 different subjects was used. The study combined high-throughput TCR immunosequencing, statistical association of individual TCRs with disease status, and machine learning to predict cytomegalovirus infection status. To study patterns of TCR occurrence, a later analysis re-analyzed previously published TCR beta repertoires from 666 donors and added high-resolution HLA genotyping. Rather than using new phenotypic data, the later analysis identified candidate immune exposures from TCR beta sequences and from how often those sequences occurred across donors. In an earlier analysis of about 590 of the donors, high-throughput TCR beta sequencing was used to judge whether each TCR beta V gene segment behaved as functional or pseudogenic. Donor age, sex, ethnicity and CMV serostatus were compiled together with the repertoire data. A later genetic analysis used genome-wide SNP genotypes for about 55% of the 666 donors, treating that subset as a discovery cohort. Every discovery cohort repertoire had been produced on one sequencing platform. HLA typing covered class I and class II loci at four-digit resolution. The number of typed donors differed by locus: 629-630 for A, B, C, DRB1 and DQB1; approximately 540 for DQA1; approximately 600 for DPA1; and approximately 450 for DPB1. Because of strong linkage in the cohort, roughly five DR-DQ haplotypes were treated as single units for association and clustering. Among approximately 370 genotyped donors of the cohort, an average of approximately 220,000 unique TCR beta nucleotide sequences was sequenced per donor, of which about 20% were non-productive.

The cohort was made up of several hundred healthy bone marrow donors. Cohort members were all nominally healthy when sampled, although unrecorded immune exposures were likely present. The donor was CMV seropositive and was included in the group of 250 to 350 seropositive cohort members. Each donor provided a peripheral blood sample, and peripheral blood mononuclear cells were used for TCR beta sequencing. The Qiagen DNeasy Blood Extraction Kit was used to extract genomic DNA from the blood cell samples. Findings and caveats that apply to the study as a whole: The presence/absence analyses assumed that sequencing depth was roughly uniform across donors, and that assumption may not be true. Across donors, most TCR sequences were observed very rarely, whereas some public TCRs were present in many individuals. HLA typing was unavailable for some donors at each locus, so association tests used only the typed subset. The classifier was reported to diagnose cytomegalovirus status with high specificity and sensitivity in both the original cohort and the validation cohort. The cohort was sequenced for TCR beta chains only, and without alpha or paired-chain data the features that could be detected were limited. A later analysis found that HLA-associated TCR beta chains were more clonally expanded and had lower generation probabilities than equally common non-associated chains. CMV serostatus was the only immune exposure information available for the cohort. Several of the top co-occurrence clusters appeared to be linked to parvovirus B19, influenza, CMV and Epstein-Barr virus, according to a later analysis. Correlated functional status among segregating V segments might be attributable to linkage disequilibrium, but an unknown experimental factor could not be ruled out. Over 15 rarely observed V segments, including chromosome 9 orphons, were excluded from the earlier analysis of approximately 500 of the donors because counts were too low. A later genetic analysis reported fewer N-insertions in productive TCRs among donors in an Asian-associated ancestry cluster than the roughly 700-donor mean. Specific HLA alleles were associated with 18,000 or so TCR beta sequences at a false discovery rate of 0.05 in a later analysis. It was suggested by the authors that the approach could potentially be generalized to other disease states and immunological phenotypes. In vitro tests confirmed that a few of the cytomegalovirus-associated TCR beta chains recognize cytomegalovirus antigens. A group of highly shared sequence variants was considered likely to be a technical artifact of the sequencing pipeline. Broadly in line with IMGT annotations, most TCR beta V segments showed up in productive rearrangements about 87% or about 30% of the time in an earlier analysis of 450 to 600 of the donors. A later genetic analysis associated a missense DCLRE1C variant with V-gene and J-gene trimming of TCR beta chains, and an independent cohort replicated the association. When HLA alleles, especially DR and DQ, strongly co-occurred, TCR associations were difficult to assign to individual alleles. A further reported finding was that TCR beta sequences accurately predicted the HLA-A and HLA-B alleles for most subjects in the first cohort. The study listed 150 to 200 TCR beta chains as associated with cytomegalovirus. Most CMV-associated TCR beta chains appeared to be HLA-restricted in a later analysis, and the HLA associations seemed to be driven largely by CMV exposure. In a later analysis, TCR association rates were found to vary across HLA loci, with the most associated TCRs seen for DRB1 alleles and the fewest for HLA-C alleles.

In regard to this clone: It has no known antigen specificity. The sample holds no much larger clone one base away, and base qualities are not on file.

Libraries came from the immunoSEQ multiplex PCR assay. The multiplex PCR relied on a mix of 60 forward primers for TCR Vbeta segments and 13 reverse primers for TCR Jbeta segments. The CDR3 region of rearranged TCR beta genes was amplified from genomic DNA with a multiplex PCR assay. The amplified TCR beta libraries were sequenced on the Illumina HiSeq System as 87-base-pair reads. The authors processed their data as follows. In a later analysis, tens of millions of unique TCR beta chains were counted across the 650 to 750 repertoires, and about 9.9 million of these chains were shared by at least two donors. Raw reads were error-corrected and collapsed into unique sequences by a nearest-neighbor algorithm in which closely related sequences were merged to remove PCR and sequencing errors. To assign V, D and J gene segments, CDR3 sequences were aligned to IMGT reference sequences. For a sequence to be retained, a match of at least six nucleotides to both a V gene segment and a J gene segment was required. A rearrangement was called productive if the CDR3 had no stop codons and remained in frame with V and J, and every other rearrangement was called non-productive. Following IMGT convention, CDR3 was defined as the stretch from the second conserved V-encoded cysteine up to the conserved J-encoded phenylalanine. Sequences without an unambiguous match to a single V gene segment were excluded from the earlier analysis of approximately 560 of the donors. An earlier analysis of a few hundred of the donors classified V segments as functional when productive rearrangements were above 56.7% and as segregating when the standard deviation between donors was above 5%. A statistical classification framework was built for diagnosing cytomegalovirus status from the catalog of TCR beta chain sequences. In a later analysis, V and J genes were assigned by comparing TCR nucleotide sequences against IMGT/GENE-DB human TR gene sequences. A later analysis assigned CDR3 sequences and most-parsimonious VDJ recombination scenarios with the TCRdist pipeline. A later analysis defined each TCR beta chain by its CDR3 amino acid sequence plus V-gene family, and excluded reads lacking a unique V-gene family. As a way to deal with suspected cross-contamination and a sequencing artifact, a later analysis dropped roughly 600 nucleotide sequences that were highly shared and had low generation probability. For each public chain, a later analysis derived a clonal expansion index from normalized ranks of inferred template counts within each repertoire. In a later analysis, generation probabilities were computed with a VDJ recombination model fitted to out-of-frame rearrangements, and the resulting probabilities were checked against IGoR. In a later analysis, hypergeometric tests were used to score TCR-TCR, TCR-HLA and TCR-CMV co-occurrence, with a repertoire-size bias correction applied to TCR pairs. False discovery rates were estimated in a later analysis by permuting HLA or CMV assignments 20 times. A later analysis grouped co-occurring TCRs with DBSCAN, adding TCRdist sequence similarity when clustering within HLA-allele-positive subsets. Repertoires with fewer than 30,000 or more than 120,000 public chains, plus five repertoires with anomalous nucleotide sharing, were excluded from co-occurrence clustering. TCRdb's version of the immuneACCESS table is confined to in-frame rearrangements and falls short of the full clone set. An unresolved V gene accounts for under half of the shortfall where checked; the remainder is of unknown origin. Clone size and the V and J calls come from that table; the DNA yielded D and trimming. The sample table holds about 210,000 clones, of which around 76% were seen once. Of the sample, around 6% is held by the ten largest clones.

Sample: PBMCs. This clonotype originated in a man aged 35 to 55 in good health and CMV-seropositive.

The CDR3 region has the sequence CASSLGRQAYQETQYF. The sequenced DNA is TGTGCCAGCAGCTTAGGTCGACAGGCCTACCAAGAGACCCAGTACTTC. The chain couples TRBV11-1 to TRBJ2-5, with TRBD1 perhaps the D gene, on 6 matching bases. The CDR3 numbers 16 residues from cysteine through phenylalanine. Only CDR3 DNA remains: 48 bases, in frame from the first base. Per the germline V gene (reference sequence), SGHAT is the CDR1 and FQDESV is the CDR2. The junction carries 12 bases between V and J, which are trimmed by 1 base and 0 bases respectively.